The 23 T cell receptor beta chains below come from one sample, sequenced in a study of follicular helper T cells after annual influenza vaccination. Profiling relied on immunoSEQ multiplex PCR, and the TCRdb table lists in-frame clones only, not all of them. The sample comprises about 9,300 clones, 85% to 90% of which are singletons, and 0.47% rests with the top ten. Indicated time point: 2015-2016 season, pre-vaccination. The specimen comprised CXCR5+ CD38- circulating T follicular helper cells from blood, sampled on the day of influenza vaccination. Subset in this sample: circulating Tfh, non-naive CD4+CXCR5+PD-1+ (ICOS+CD38+ or ICOS-CD38-). These receptors were obtained from an adult who received the influenza vaccine.

The genes are TRBV29-1 and TRBJ2-7; D uncertain. The germline V gene has CDR1 SQVTM and CDR2 ANQGSEA. The V end lost 1 base, the J end lost 2 bases, and 15 bases lay between the germline ends. The CDR3 is 15 amino acids. CDR3 protein: CSVEAARLGTYEQYF. The CDR3, as DNA: TGCAGCGTTGAAGCTGCACGACTGGGGACCTACGAGCAGTACTTC.

This clone was seen just once. The chain joins TRBV5-4 to TRBJ2-2, with D uncertain. V dropped 2 bases and J dropped 0 bases, with 5 bases sitting between them. The CDR3 covers 14 residues. Germline loops: CDR1 SGHNT, CDR2 YYREEE (reference sequence). The CDR3 DNA reads as TGTGCCAGCAGCTTTACCCCGAACACCGGGGAGCTGTTTTTT. Its protein product is CASSFTPNTGELFF.

The chain employs TRBV6-4 and TRBJ2-3; 8 bases match TRBD2. Germline values: CDR1 MRHNA, CDR2 SNTAGT. J gave up 2 bases and V 7 bases, and 5 bases lay outside the gene matches. The CDR3 sequence is 14 residues long. CDR3 coding DNA: TGTGCCAGCAAAAGGACTAGCTCCACAGATACGCAGTATTTT. This sequence encodes CASKRTSSTDTQYF.

V and J are TRBV6-6 and TRBJ1-2, with D maybe TRBD1 (5 bases). V was shortened by 5 bases and J by 8 bases, with 15 bases between the two germline ends. The CDR3 is 13 amino acids. Germline assignment: CDR1 MNHNY and CDR2 SVGAGI (reference sequence). CDR3: CASSRGPLEGYTF. The CDR3 DNA reads as TGTGCCAGCAGTCGGGGACCCTTGGAAGGCTACACCTTC.

The gene calls are TRBV29-1 and TRBJ1-2; D is unclear. The V end lost 7 bases, the J end lost 5 bases, and 11 bases lay between the germline ends. The CDR3 covers 11 residues. Germline CDR1 reads SQVTM; CDR2 reads ANQGSEA. CDR3 DNA: TGCAGCGCCCTCGAGGGATATGGCTACACCTTC. This translates into CSALEGYGYTF.

This sequence joins TRBV6-6 and TRBJ2-2, with unresolved D. The V end lost 8 bases, the J end lost 0 bases, and 4 bases lay between the germline ends. This CDR3 is 12 amino acids long. Germline lookup yields CDR1 MNHNY and CDR2 SVGAGI (reference sequence). CDR3 in amino acids: CASCTNTGELFF. CDR3 coding DNA: TGTGCCAGCTGTACGAACACCGGGGAGCTGTTTTTT.

The chain has TRBV5-4 and TRBJ2-1; 14 bases match TRBD2. Unmatched junction bases numbered 3, after V lost 0 bases and J lost 7 bases. There are 16 residues in the CDR3. The germline gives CDR1 SGHNT, CDR2 YYREEE (reference sequence). The CDR3 loop is CASSLVTSGGANEQFF. The CDR3 nucleotides read TGTGCCAGCAGCTTGGTGACTAGCGGGGGGGCGAATGAGCAGTTCTTC.

The CDR3: CAFRQSTDTQYF. In DNA form, the CDR3 reads TGTGCCTTCAGACAGAGCACAGATACGCAGTATTTT. The chain recombines TRBV30 with TRBJ2-3; D is possibly TRBD1 (5 bases). V gave up 7 bases and J gave up 0 bases, with 8 bases separating them. The CDR3 has 12 amino acids. Germline loops: CDR1 GTSNPN, CDR2 SVGIG (reference sequence).

The chain has TRBV9 and TRBJ2-5; TRBD2 matches at 8 bases. V gave up 0 bases and J gave up 2 bases; unmatched junction bases: 3. The germline CDR1 and CDR2 sequences are SGDLS and YYNGEE. The CDR3 runs 15 residues. CDR3 bases: TGTGCCAGCAGCGTAGCCGAGCGGGAGCAAGAGACCCAGTACTTC. Amino acid sequence: CASSVAEREQETQYF.

The genes are TRBV14 and TRBJ2-7, with D perhaps TRBD1 (6 bases). V shed 4 bases and J shed 4 bases, with 11 bases lying between them. There are 13 residues in the CDR3. Germline V CDR1 and CDR2: SGHDN, FVKESK. The CDR3 DNA follows: TGTGCCAGCAGCCCATGGGGGCTGTACGAGCAGTACTTC. It translates to CASSPWGLYEQYF. Full variable domain (remainder filled in from reference TRBV14 and TRBJ2-7): EAGVTQFPSHSVIEKGQTVTLRCDPISGHDNLYWYRRVMGKEIKFLLHFVKESKQDESGMPNNRFLAERTGGTYSTLKVQPAELEDSGVYFCASSPWGLYEQYFGPGTRLTVT.

This clone was observed a single time. The V gene is TRBV5-6, the J gene TRBJ2-3; possible D gene TRBD1, 6 bases. The CDR3 has 15 amino acids. V gave up 2 bases and J gave up 4 bases, with 14 bases separating them. Germline CDR1 reads SGHDT; CDR2 reads YYEEEE. CDR3 sequence (DNA): TGTGCCAGCAGCTTACCATCAGGGGACCCAGATACGCAGTATTTT. Its translation is CASSLPSGDPDTQYF.

The rearrangement joins TRBV7-2 to TRBJ2-7, with 9 bases fitting TRBD1. Trimming took 5 bases from V and 2 from J; bases not matched to a gene: 7. The germline gives CDR1 SGHTA, CDR2 FQGNSA. The CDR3 runs to 15 residues. CDR3 amino acids: CASSPRGQGTYEQYF. The CDR3 DNA is TGTGCCAGCAGCCCCCGGGGACAGGGTACCTACGAGCAGTACTTC. Variable domain in full (rest from reference TRBV7-2 and TRBJ2-7): GAGVSQSPSNKVTEKGKDVELRCDPISGHTALYWYRQSLGQGLEFLIYFQGNSAPDKSGLPSDRFSAERTGGSVSTLTIQRTQQEDSAVYLCASSPRGQGTYEQYFGPGTRLTVT.

This chain connects TRBV6-5 to TRBJ1-4, with 10 bases identical to TRBD1. CDR1 is MNHEY and CDR2 is SVGAGI in the germline V gene. The V segment lost 6 bases and the J segment 6 bases; nucleotides outside the gene matches: 4. The CDR3 runs to 14 residues. CDR3 in DNA: TGTGCCAGCAGGACAGGGGGCGCGGATGAAAAACTGTTTTTT. Protein product: CASRTGGADEKLFF.

The CDR3 DNA follows: TGCAGCGTGCAAGGGGGGACCATGAACACTGAAGCTTTCTTT. This sequence encodes CSVQGGTMNTEAFF. The V and J genes are TRBV29-1 and TRBJ1-1; a possible D gene is TRBD1 (6 bases). Trimming left V 6 bases short and J 0 bases short, with 14 bases between. CDR1 and CDR2 (germline): SQVTM, ANQGSEA. The CDR3 length is 14 residues.

V usage is TRBV2 and J usage is TRBJ2-4; D remains unclear. The V end was cut by 4 bases, the J end by 8 bases, with 15 bases between. Germline V gene sequence: CDR1 SNHLY, CDR2 FYNNEI. The CDR3 extends over 14 amino acids. The DNA of the CDR3 is TGTGCCAGCAGTGGGCACGGAAAGGGCGACATTCAGTACTTC. This encodes CASSGHGKGDIQYF.

The V gene is TRBV19, the J gene TRBJ2-7; 10 bases are shared with TRBD1. The length of the CDR3 is 15 residues. Germline CDR1 is LNHDA and CDR2 is SQIVND (reference sequence). V was clipped by 2 bases and J by 2 bases; unmatched bases: 3. CDR3 loop: CASSIRQGAPYEQYF. CDR3 nucleotides: TGTGCCAGTAGTATAAGACAGGGGGCCCCCTACGAGCAGTACTTC.

The V and J genes are TRBV27 and TRBJ1-1; 8 nucleotides match TRBD1. V gave up 4 bases and J gave up 1 base; unmatched junction bases: 5. Germline CDR1 reads MNHEY; CDR2 reads SMNVEV (reference sequence). The CDR3 spans 15 residues. The CDR3 coding sequence is TGTGCCAGCAGTTCCCCTGGGACAGGGAACACTGAAGCTTTCTTT. Translating gives CASSSPGTGNTEAFF.

V is TRBV18 and J is TRBJ2-1; D is perhaps TRBD2 (6 bases). This CDR3 region has 15 residues. The V end was cut by 3 bases, the J end by 8 bases, with 17 bases between. Germline CDR1 KGHSH, CDR2 LQKENI. DNA for the CDR3: TGTGCCAGCTCACCTCCGGGACTCTTGGGCGATGAGCAGTTCTTC. Its translation is CASSPPGLLGDEQFF.

This chain joins TRBV6-6 and TRBJ1-1, with TRBD1 matching over 7 bases. Germline V lookup: CDR1 MNHNY, CDR2 SVGAGI (reference sequence). Germline trimming cut 3 bases from V and 10 bases from J; bases unmatched to any gene: 5. The CDR3 sequence is 12 residues long. CDR3 sequence (DNA): TGTGCCAGCAGTTATGCTAAGGGGGCAGCTTTCTTT. It specifies CASSYAKGAAFF.

This chain links TRBV6-1 with TRBJ1-3, with a possible D match to TRBD1 (5 bases). This CDR3 comprises 17 residues. The germline gives CDR1 MNHNS, CDR2 SASEGT. V lost 1 base and J lost 3, with 16 bases in between. The CDR3 nucleotides read TGTGCCAGCAGTGAAGACGCGGGACGTGAGGGTGGAAACACCATATATTTT. This codes for CASSEDAGREGGNTIYF.

The chain links TRBV7-7 to TRBJ1-4; no firm D call. Per the germline V gene, CDR1 is SSHAT and CDR2 is FNYEAQ (reference sequence). V lost 5 bases, J lost 8 bases, and 18 bases lay in between. The CDR3 runs 15 residues. The CDR3 bases are TGTGCCAGCAGCCCCCCGGAGGAGGCTAGGGAAAAACTGTTTTTT. The encoded protein is CASSPPEEAREKLFF.

The chain couples TRBV11-2 to TRBJ1-4, with D unresolved. This CDR3 is built from 14 residues. Looked up from germline, CDR1 is SGHAT and CDR2 is FQNNGV. V dropped 2 bases and J dropped 5 bases, with 9 bases sitting between them. The CDR3 is CASSLQQTNEKLFF. CDR3 DNA: TGTGCCAGCAGCTTACAACAGACGAATGAAAAACTGTTTTTT.

This chain links TRBV15 with TRBJ1-5, with TRBD1 matching over 9 bases. The length of the CDR3 is 16 residues. V dropped 1 base and J dropped 8; count of bases not matched to a gene: 9. CDR1 LNHNV and CDR2 YYDKDF come from the germline V gene (reference sequence). Here the CDR3 DNA reads TGTGCCACCAGCAGAGTAGGTGACAGGGGGTTGGAGCCCCAGCATTTT. This gives the protein CATSRVGDRGLEPQHF.